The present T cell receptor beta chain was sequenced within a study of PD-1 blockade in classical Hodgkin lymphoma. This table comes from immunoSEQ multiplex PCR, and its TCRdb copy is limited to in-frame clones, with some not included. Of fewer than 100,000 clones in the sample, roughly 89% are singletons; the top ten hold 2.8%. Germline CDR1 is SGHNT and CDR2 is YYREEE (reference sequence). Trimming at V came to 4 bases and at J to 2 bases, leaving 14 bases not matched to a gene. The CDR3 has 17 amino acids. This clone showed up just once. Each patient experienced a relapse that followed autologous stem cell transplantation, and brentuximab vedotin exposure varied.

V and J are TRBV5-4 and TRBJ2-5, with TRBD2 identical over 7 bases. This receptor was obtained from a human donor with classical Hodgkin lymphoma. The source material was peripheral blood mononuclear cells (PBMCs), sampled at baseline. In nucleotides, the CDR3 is TGTGCCAGCAGCCTTCCTTGGGCGGGAGAAAGGCAAGAGACCCAGTACTTC. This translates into CASSLPWAGERQETQYF.